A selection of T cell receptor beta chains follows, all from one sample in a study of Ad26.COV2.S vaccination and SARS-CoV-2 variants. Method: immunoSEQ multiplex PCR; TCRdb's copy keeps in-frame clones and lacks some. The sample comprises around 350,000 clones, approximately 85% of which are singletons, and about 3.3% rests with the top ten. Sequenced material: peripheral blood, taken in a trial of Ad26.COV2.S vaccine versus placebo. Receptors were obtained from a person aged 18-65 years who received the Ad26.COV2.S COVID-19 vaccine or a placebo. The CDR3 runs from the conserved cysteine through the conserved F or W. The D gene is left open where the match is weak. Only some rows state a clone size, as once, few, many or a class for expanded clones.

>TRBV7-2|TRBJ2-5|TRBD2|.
CASRSAGTETQYF
TGTGCCAGCAGATCAGCGGGAACAGAGACCCAGTACTTC
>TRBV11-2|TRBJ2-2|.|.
CASSPQGGAMTGELFF
TGTGCCAGCAGCCCTCAGGGGGGCGCGATGACCGGGGAGCTGTTTTTT
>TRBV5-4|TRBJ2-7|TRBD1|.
CASSCIHRGSSYEQYF
TGTGCCAGCAGCTGTATTCACAGGGGAAGCTCCTACGAGCAGTACTTC
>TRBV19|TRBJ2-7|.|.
CASNAGSSSYEQYF
TGTGCCAGTAATGCTGGTTCAAGCTCCTACGAGCAGTACTTC
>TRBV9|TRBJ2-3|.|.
CASSVRGIGDTQYF
TGTGCCAGCAGCGTTCGAGGGATCGGAGATACGCAGTATTTT
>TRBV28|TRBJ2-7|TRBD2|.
CASSSPAGGVYEQYF
TGTGCCAGCAGTTCACCAGCGGGAGGGGTCTACGAGCAGTACTTC
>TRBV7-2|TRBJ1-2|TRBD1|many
CASSWGQGIMDGYTF
TGTGCCAGCAGCTGGGGACAGGGTATAATGGATGGCTACACCTTC
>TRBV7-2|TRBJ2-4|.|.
CASSIPAAVTKNIQYF
TGTGCCAGCAGCATACCCGCGGCAGTGACCAAAAACATTCAGTACTTC
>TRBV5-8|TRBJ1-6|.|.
CASSLYTFGSPLHF
.
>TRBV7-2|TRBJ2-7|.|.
CASSPTRANHYEQYF
TGTGCCAGCAGCCCCACTAGAGCAAATCACTACGAGCAGTACTTC
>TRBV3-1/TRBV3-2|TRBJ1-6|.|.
CASSHVGWNSNSPLHF
TGTGCCAGCAGCCATGTGGGGTGGAATAGTAATTCACCCCTCCACTTT
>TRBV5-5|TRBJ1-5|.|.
CASSLSPGRSNQPQHF
TGTGCCAGCAGCTTGTCCCCAGGTCGTAGCAATCAGCCCCAGCATTTT
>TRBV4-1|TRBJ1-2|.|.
CASSQERDQSGYTF
TGCGCCAGCAGCCAAGAGCGGGATCAGTCCGGCTACACCTTC
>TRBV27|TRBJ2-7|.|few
CASSLSSGDYEQYF
TGTGCCAGCAGTTTATCGTCAGGGGACTACGAGCAGTACTTC
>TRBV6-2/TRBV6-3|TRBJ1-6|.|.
CASSYSTADNSPLHF
TGTGCCAGCAGTTACTCGACAGCCGACAATTCACCCCTCCACTTT
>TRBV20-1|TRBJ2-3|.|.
CSAWITDTQYF
TGCAGTGCCTGGATCACAGATACGCAGTATTTT
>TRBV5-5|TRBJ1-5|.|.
CASSGTRSQPQHF
TGTGCCAGCAGCGGGACGAGGAGTCAGCCCCAGCATTTT
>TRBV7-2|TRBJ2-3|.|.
CASSPRLSTDTQYF
TGTGCCAGCAGCCCCCGCCTTAGCACAGATACGCAGTATTTT
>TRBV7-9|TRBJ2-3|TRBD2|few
CASSPLAGGPSRTDTQYF
TGTGCCAGCAGCCCACTAGCGGGGGGCCCCTCTCGCACAGATACGCAGTATTTT
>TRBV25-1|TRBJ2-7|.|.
CASSEQGWIYEQYF
TGTGCCAGCAGTGAACAGGGGTGGATCTACGAGCAGTACTTC
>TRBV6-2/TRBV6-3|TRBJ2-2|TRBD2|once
CASSQGLATGELFF
TGTGCCAGCAGCCAGGGACTAGCAACCGGGGAGCTGTTTTTT
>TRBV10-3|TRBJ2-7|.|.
CAISDIMGRGEPEQYF
TGTGCCATCAGTGATATTATGGGCAGGGGAGAACCCGAGCAGTACTTC
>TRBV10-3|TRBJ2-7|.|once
CAISDVQVSYEQYF
TGTGCCATCAGTGACGTACAGGTATCCTACGAGCAGTACTTC
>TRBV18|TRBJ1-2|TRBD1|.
CASSPTGIAGGGDGYTF
TGTGCCAGCTCACCCACTGGAATCGCAGGGGGCGGTGATGGCTACACCTTC
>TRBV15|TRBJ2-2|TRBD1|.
CATSRERQGIGELFF
TGTGCCACCAGCAGAGAGAGACAGGGGATCGGGGAGCTGTTTTTT
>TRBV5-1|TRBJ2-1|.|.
CASSLGQTFSYNEQFF
TGCGCCAGCAGCTTGGGGCAGACCTTCTCCTACAATGAGCAGTTCTTC
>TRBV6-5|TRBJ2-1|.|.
CASSSGINEQFF
TGTGCCAGCAGTTCGGGGATCAATGAGCAGTTCTTC
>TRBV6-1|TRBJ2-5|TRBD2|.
CASSERLAGDQETQYF
TGTGCCAGCAGTGAACGTCTAGCGGGGGATCAAGAGACCCAGTACTTC
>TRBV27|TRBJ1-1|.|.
CASSLRGNTEAFF
TGTGCCAGCAGTTTACGTGGAAACACTGAAGCTTTCTTT
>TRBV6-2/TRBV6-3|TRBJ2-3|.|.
CASSYLAIIDTQYF
TGTGCCAGCAGTTACCTAGCGATAATAGATACGCAGTATTTT
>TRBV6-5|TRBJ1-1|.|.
CASSSGRPNTEAFF
TGTGCCAGCAGTTCGGGACGGCCAAACACTGAAGCTTTCTTT
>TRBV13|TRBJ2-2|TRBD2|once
CASRSGGSLFTGELFF
TGTGCCAGCAGGAGCGGGGGGTCCTTGTTCACCGGGGAGCTGTTTTTT
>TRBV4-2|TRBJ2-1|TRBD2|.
CASSQDSVERELGWNEQFF
TGTGCCAGCAGCCAAGACAGCGTCGAGCGGGAGCTTGGATGGAATGAGCAGTTCTTC
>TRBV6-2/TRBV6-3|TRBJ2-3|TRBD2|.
CASSYLAGGGTQYF
TGTGCCAGCAGTTACCTAGCGGGGGGAGGTACGCAGTATTTT
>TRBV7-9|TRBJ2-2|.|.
CASSLGTAKKELFF
TGTGCCAGCAGCTTAGGGACCGCGAAAAAGGAGCTGTTTTTT
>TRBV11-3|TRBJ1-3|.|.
CASTRHTGGNTIYF
TGTGCCAGCACTCGTCATACGGGAGGAAACACCATATATTTT
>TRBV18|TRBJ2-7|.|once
CASSRPGLGAYEQYF
TGTGCCAGCTCCCGGCCGGGACTGGGGGCCTACGAGCAGTACTTC
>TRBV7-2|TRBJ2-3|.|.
CASSLVGTQYF
TGTGCCAGCAGCTTAGTAGGAACGCAGTATTTT
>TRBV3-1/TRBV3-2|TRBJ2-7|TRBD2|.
CASSQVAGGEQYF
TGTGCCAGCAGCCAAGTGGCGGGAGGCGAGCAGTACTTC
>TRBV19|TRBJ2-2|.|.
CASSNWVYFSTGELFF
TGTGCCAGTAGTAACTGGGTCTATTTCTCAACCGGGGAGCTGTTTTTT
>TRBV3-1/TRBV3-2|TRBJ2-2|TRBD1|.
CASSQGRGYTGELFF
TGTGCCAGCAGCCAAGGCAGGGGGTACACCGGGGAGCTGTTTTTT
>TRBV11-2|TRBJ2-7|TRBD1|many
CASSPGQATYEQYF
TGTGCCAGCAGCCCGGGACAGGCCACCTACGAGCAGTACTTC
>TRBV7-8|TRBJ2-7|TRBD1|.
CASSLSAGTAYEQYF
TGTGCCAGCAGCTTATCAGCCGGGACAGCCTACGAGCAGTACTTC
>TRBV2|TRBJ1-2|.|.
CASSGEEGYGYTF
TGTGCCAGCAGTGGTGAGGAGGGCTATGGCTACACCTTC
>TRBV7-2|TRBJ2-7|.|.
CASSFQQGSSYEQYF
TGTGCCAGCAGCTTCCAACAGGGCTCTTCCTACGAGCAGTACTTC
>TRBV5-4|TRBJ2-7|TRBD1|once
CASQTDRGHFYEQYF
TGTGCCAGCCAAACCGACAGGGGGCATTTCTACGAGCAGTACTTC
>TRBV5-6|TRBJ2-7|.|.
CASSMSTDQLSYEQYF
TGTGCCAGCAGCATGTCGACGGACCAACTCTCCTACGAGCAGTACTTC
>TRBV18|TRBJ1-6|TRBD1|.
CASSPSPPGQYSPLHF
TGTGCCAGCTCACCATCCCCCCCGGGACAGTATTCACCCCTCCACTTT